A selection of T cell receptor beta chains follows, all from one sample in a study of blood T cells in healthy people across ages. TCRdb passed the 5' RACE reads through MiXCR, listing each CDR3 protein once. This sample has 550,000 to 750,000 distinct CDR3 sequences, with around 21% found just once. The sequenced sample consisted of blood. Receptors originate from a man in his 70s in good health. Both conserved end residues are part of each CDR3.

V: TRBV20-1
CDR3: CSAREGPGTGTYGYTF

V: TRBV29-1
CDR3: CSVEVDRGNYGYTF

V: TRBV20-1
CDR3: CSATRGRLSDEQFF

V: TRBV20-1
CDR3: CSAGGLHGTYGYTF

V: TRBV12-1
CDR3: CASRRITGELFF

V: TRBV20-1
CDR3: CSATLRDTQYF

V: TRBV5-1
CDR3: CASSWIGRTEAFF

V: TRBV9
CDR3: CASSPPDGTTYNEQFF

V: TRBV9
CDR3: CASSVDGQEKLFF

V: TRBV20-1
CDR3: CSARDVGQGAYNEQFF

V: TRBV12-3/TRBV12-4
CDR3: CASSLVAASTDAQYF

V: TRBV4-1
CDR3: CASSQDVRRLGKARQYF

V: TRBV29-1
CDR3: CSVEGSSGKTQYF

V: TRBV6-1
CDR3: CASKDRHGQVYNEQFF

V: TRBV4-2
CDR3: CASSRELAGGTYNEQFF

V: TRBV11-2
CDR3: CASSLAAQGGDTIYF

V: TRBV6-6
CDR3: CASSYSGQATYEKLFF

V: TRBV7-2
CDR3: CASSLRDSNQPQHF

V: TRBV12-3/TRBV12-4
CDR3: CASSFAGWKYEQYF

V: TRBV11-2
CDR3: CASSAARAGTGELFF

V: TRBV20-1
CDR3: CSADSGSVETQYF

V: TRBV4-1
CDR3: CASSQDLAGALNEQFF

V: TRBV28
CDR3: CASSLLREAQYF

V: TRBV18
CDR3: CASSPDTGQETQYF

V: TRBV25-1
CDR3: CASSGRGTGKNNEQFF

V: TRBV18
CDR3: CASSTLVSETQYF

V: TRBV5-1
CDR3: CASSLGATGNTIYF

V: TRBV7-6
CDR3: CASSQQREQTQYF

V: TRBV12-3/TRBV12-4
CDR3: CASSLSGENTIYF

V: TRBV20-1
CDR3: CSALGPSTDTQYF

V: TRBV5-1
CDR3: CASSLRGVTSYEQYF

V: TRBV29-1
CDR3: CSVAWDYEQYF

V: TRBV25-1
CDR3: CASSGNKYTGELFF

V: TRBV15
CDR3: CATSRAPPAPAQFF

V: TRBV29-1
CDR3: CSVAHGASYEQYF

V: TRBV3-1
CDR3: CASSQGLAANSYEQYF

V: TRBV29-1
CDR3: CSVGASGAPYNEQFF

V: TRBV6-2/TRBV6-3
CDR3: CASVGQNQETQYF

V: TRBV20-1
CDR3: CSADRVYGYTF

V: TRBV25-1
CDR3: CASSGQGQDSPLHF